Listed here are 16 T cell receptor beta chains from one sample, sequenced in a study of regulatory T cells in long-lasting Graves disease (dated by TCRdb to the early 2020s). In the paper's terms, the time point label means: newly diagnosed GD, antithyroid drugs for less than 3 months. RNA was extracted from PBMCs in TRIzol for both TCR sequencing and RNA sequencing. Preparation of the library involved multiplex PCR. Instrument used: Illumina HiSeq 4000. CDR3 regions were amplified by Arm-PCR with iRepertoire HTBI primers to construct TCR beta libraries. Through fastp at Q25 and MiXCR, TCRdb rebuilt clones from the public reads, retaining in-frame beta chains. One record per CDR3 amino acid sequence lists the most common genes and DNA. Within this sample are about half a million distinct CDR3 sequences, with approximately 12% of them counted one time only. 8% to 10% of the sample rests with the top ten.

The same specimen was also included in a second study, on T cells in Graves' hyperthyroidism and ophthalmopathy.

This specimen was peripheral blood mononuclear cells (PBMCs), taken at new diagnosis, from a patient treated with antithyroid drugs. The receptors shown here come from a woman aged 25 to 39 with Graves disease. Donor details come from another sample of the same person, matched by shared clones.

The chain joins TRBV7-8 to TRBJ1-1, with D perhaps matching TRBD1 (5 bases). Deletions cut 8 bases from V and 6 bases from J, with 13 bases between. This CDR3 spans 12 amino acids. Germline CDR1 is SGHVS and CDR2 is FQNEAQ. The CDR3 nucleotides read TGTGCCAGCGCGGACTGGGGGGCTGAAGCTTTCTTT. It codes for CASADWGAEAFF.

This clonotype was detected only a few times. V usage is TRBV19 and J usage is TRBJ2-7, with 9 positions matching TRBD1. There are 14 residues in the CDR3. The germline CDR1 and CDR2 sequences are LNHDA and SQIVND (reference sequence). The J segment lost 5 bases and the V segment lost 7 bases, leaving 9 bases of the junction unmatched. CDR3 in DNA: TGTGCCAGTACCGATAACAGGGGGCTGGACGAGCAGTACTTC. It codes for CASTDNRGLDEQYF.

This clonotype has at least ten counts. The rearrangement joins TRBV2 to TRBJ2-6; D is unresolved. In germline, CDR1 is SNHLY, CDR2 FYNNEI. This CDR3 is built from 15 residues. The V and J ends lost 3 bases and 1 base respectively, with 7 bases between them. CDR3 nucleotides: TGTGCCAGCAGTGAGTACACTTCTGGGGCCAACGTCCTGACTTTC. Its translation: CASSEYTSGANVLTF.

The count of this clonotype is one. The gene calls are TRBV19 and TRBJ2-7, with D unresolved. Germline-derived CDR1 and CDR2 are LNHDA and SQIVND (reference sequence). The CDR3 is 13 residues long. V was shortened by 3 bases and J by 2 bases, with 8 bases between the two germline ends. CDR3 in DNA: TGTGCCAGTAGTATCGCAGGCCCCTACGAGCAGTACGTC. This sequence encodes CASSIAGPYEQYV.

This clonotype was seen ten or more times. This rearrangement joins TRBV6-1 to TRBJ2-5, with TRBD2 identical over 8 bases. CDR3 size: 14 residues. The V gene's germline CDR1 is MNHNS and CDR2 SASEGT. After removal of 6 bases from V and 0 bases from J, the junction contained 3 bases not matched to a gene. CDR3 residues: CASRISGNQETQYF. DNA of the CDR3: TGTGCCAGCAGAATTAGCGGGAACCAAGAGACCCAGTACTTC.

This clonotype was counted only a few times. The chain combines TRBV4-2 with TRBJ2-5; the D gene is possibly TRBD2 (5 bases). The V gene lost 0 bases and the J gene lost 2 bases, with 10 bases spanning the gap. This CDR3 is 15 amino acids long. Per germline, CDR1 LGHNA and CDR2 YNFKEQ. For the CDR3, the DNA is TGTGCCAGCAGCCAAGATCGGAGACTACAAGAGACCCAGTACTTC. This sequence encodes CASSQDRRLQETQYF.

The chain recombines TRBV24-1 with TRBJ2-1; D possibly corresponds to TRBD2 (6 bases). CDR3 length: 17 residues. V lost 5 bases to trimming and J lost 8 bases, with 24 bases between them. Germline V gives CDR1 KGHDR, CDR2 SFDVKD. The CDR3 region has the DNA TGTGCCACCAGTGCCCTTATACCGGGGGTCGGGGTGGATGAGCAGTTCTTC. Translated, it gives CATSALIPGVGVDEQFF.

This clonotype was picked up many times. The rearrangement uses TRBV11-2 and TRBJ2-3, with 9 bases identical to TRBD2. CDR1 and CDR2 (germline): SGHAT, FQNNGV. Germline trimming cut 3 bases from V and 4 bases from J; bases unmatched to any gene: 14. The CDR3 is 18 amino acids. In DNA, the CDR3 is TGTGCCAGCAGCTTGTTCCCCCTCCCGCGGGAGGGCGCAGATACGCAGTATTTT. It is translated as CASSLFPLPREGADTQYF.

As for this clonotype: A much more abundant neighbour one base away suggests this may be a read error. The chain links TRBV10-1 to TRBJ2-3, with TRBD2 as a possible D gene (6 bases). Germline CDR1 is WNHNN and CDR2 is SYGVQD (reference sequence). V lost 3 bases and J 8 bases, leaving 21 bases between the germline ends. This CDR3 has 16 amino acids. The DNA for the CDR3 is TGCGCCAGCAGTGACGGCGGGACCCCGTCGGTGGGTACGCAGTATTTT. The encoded protein is CASSDGGTPSVGTQYF.

This clonotype was counted at least ten times. This rearrangement joins TRBV20-1 to TRBJ1-2; D is undetermined. V was shortened by 3 bases and J by 3 bases, with 5 bases between the two germline ends. This CDR3 region has 11 residues. The germline V gene has CDR1 DFQATT and CDR2 SNEGSKA (reference sequence). The CDR3 is CSASTDYGYTF. CDR3 nucleotides: TGCAGTGCTAGTACAGACTATGGCTACACCTTC.

This clonotype has ten or more counts. The chain employs TRBV2 and TRBJ1-1; the D is unclear. CDR1 SNHLY and CDR2 FYNNEI come from the germline V gene. This CDR3 is 13 amino acids long. Trimming shortened V by 5 bases and J by 0 bases, and 7 bases separated the two germline ends. The CDR3 DNA is TGTGCCAGCAGTTCTGAGATGAACACTGAAGCTTTCTTT. Its translation is CASSSEMNTEAFF. The full variable domain, completed using reference TRBV2 and TRBJ1-1, is EPEVTQTPSHQVTQMGQEVILRCVPISNHLYFYWYRQILGQKVEFLVSFYNNEISEKSEIFDDQFSVERPDGSNFTLKIRSTKLEDSAMYFCASSSEMNTEAFFGQGTRLTVV.

The chain carries TRBV12-3 or TRBV12-4 and TRBJ1-2; D possibly corresponds to TRBD1 (5 bases). V dropped 4 bases and J dropped 6 bases, with 18 bases sitting between them. This CDR3 spans 15 amino acids. The CDR3 region has the DNA TGTGCCAGCAGTTCGCGCGGGACGACGAACCATGGCTACACCTTC. It specifies CASSSRGTTNHGYTF.

At least ten counts were recorded for this clonotype. V and J are TRBV5-6 and TRBJ2-7; D is unresolved. Germline values: CDR1 SGHDT, CDR2 YYEEEE. This CDR3 has 14 residues. V was clipped by 0 bases and J by 0 bases, with 7 bases between them. The CDR3 DNA reads TGTGCCAGCAGCTTGGTTGCAACCTCCTACGAGCAGTACTTC. Translated: CASSLVATSYEQYF.

This chain uses TRBV20-1 with TRBJ2-1; D gene unclear. V lost 0 bases and J 9 bases, leaving 9 bases between the germline ends. The V gene's germline CDR1 is DFQATT and CDR2 SNEGSKA (reference sequence). CDR3 length: 12 amino acids. In DNA form, the CDR3 reads TGCAGTGCTAGAGATGTGGATAGTGAGCAGTTCTTC. The encoded protein is CSARDVDSEQFF.

This clonotype was detected ten times or more. CDR3 DNA: TGTGCCAGCAGTTTGAGGGGGACCCATGAGCAGTTCTTC. It is translated as CASSLRGTHEQFF. V usage is TRBV27 and J usage is TRBJ2-1; D possibly corresponds to TRBD1 (6 bases). The CDR3 has 13 residues. Per germline, CDR1 MNHEY and CDR2 SMNVEV (reference sequence). Between the trimmed V and J ends, which lost 3 bases and 8 bases, there was a span of 11 bases.

The chain couples TRBV30 to TRBJ1-5; a possible D gene is TRBD1 (5 bases). There are 15 residues in the CDR3. Germline CDR1 GTSNPN, CDR2 SVGIG (reference sequence). V lost 2 bases to trimming and J lost 4 bases, with 15 bases between them. CDR3 loop: CAWSFRLGGNQPQHF. CDR3 sequence (DNA): TGTGCCTGGAGTTTTAGGCTTGGGGGTAATCAGCCCCAGCATTTT.